Following are 31 T cell receptor beta chains from one sample sequenced in a study of beta chain features in type 1 diabetes listed by TCRdb under 2018. The study at large found these results: Type 1 diabetes patients showed a moderate but significant shortening of TCRB CDR3 length in all four CD4+ subsets.

Their antigens remain unidentified. Library creation used the immunoSEQ multiplex PCR assay. The entire isolated RNA was reverse transcribed using the High Capacity cDNA Reverse Transcription Kit, and thus expressed TCRB transcripts were sequenced. Imported from immuneACCESS, the table was reduced by TCRdb to in-frame sequences with V and J called. These copies leave out some clones; in studies compared against another copy, an unresolved V gene accounts for under half, and the cause of the remainder is not known. Across this sample there are about 650,000 clones, with around 12% seen only once. In total, the top ten clones hold around 0.12% of the sample. The source material was naive CD4+ T cells from blood. This specimen's cell subset or site label, per the study, means: true naive CD4+ T cells. These receptors were collected from a man younger than 40 with type 1 diabetes.

This clone was observed a few times. The chain combines TRBV7-2 with TRBJ2-1; TRBD2 is a possible D gene (6 bases). Germline V gene data show CDR1 as SGHTA and CDR2 as FQGNSA. The CDR3 extends over 13 amino acids. With 4 bases removed from V and 8 bases from J, the gap between germline ends came to 12 bases. CDR3 loop: CASSSRLVDEQFF. CDR3 bases: TGTGCCAGCAGCTCTAGACTAGTCGATGAGCAGTTCTTC.

This clone came up a few times. The rearrangement joins TRBV7-9 to TRBJ2-3, with 14 bases identical to TRBD2. V dropped 2 bases and J dropped 6; count of bases not matched to a gene: 4. Germline loops: CDR1 SEHNR, CDR2 FQNEAQ (reference sequence). This CDR3 region has 16 residues. The CDR3 sequence is CASSLLGLAGVDTQYF. The CDR3 nucleotides are TGTGCCAGCAGCTTACTGGGACTAGCGGGGGTTGATACGCAGTATTTT.

The chain couples TRBV12-5 to TRBJ2-7, with 12 bases fitting TRBD2. Trimming cost V 3 bases and J 0 bases; bases outside gene matches: 9. Germline CDR1 and CDR2: LGHNT and FRNRAP. The CDR3 covers 18 residues. CDR3 bases: TGTGCTAGTGGTTTCGGGTCGACTAGCGGGAGTAGCTCCTACGAGCAGTACTTC. This encodes CASGFGSTSGSSSYEQYF.

This clone occurred a few times. The rearrangement joins TRBV19 to TRBJ2-1; a weak D match, TRBD1 (5 bases). Trimming took 5 bases from V and 5 from J, leaving 16 bases between them. Germline V CDR1 and CDR2: LNHDA, SQIVND (reference sequence). CDR3 length: 15 amino acids. CDR3 region: CASSSGKGNDNEQFF. CDR3 bases: TGTGCCAGTAGTTCCGGAAAGGGGAACGACAATGAGCAGTTCTTC.

This clone was picked up a small number of times. This chain joins TRBV18 and TRBJ2-3; unclear D gene. CDR1 is KGHSH and CDR2 is LQKENI in the germline V gene. Deletions cut 5 bases from V and 2 bases from J, with 5 bases between. This CDR3 has 12 amino acids. The CDR3 spells CASSEITDTQYF. As DNA, the CDR3 is TGTGCCAGCTCAGAGATCACAGATACGCAGTATTTT. Using reference TRBV18 and TRBJ2-3 for the parts outside the CDR3, the full variable domain is NAGVMQNPRHLVRRRGQEARLRCSPMKGHSHVYWYRQLPEEGLKFMVYLQKENIIDESGMPKERFSAEFPKEGPSILRIQQVVRGDSAAYFCASSEITDTQYFGPGTRLTVL.

This clone appeared a few times. The CDR3 protein is CASSWTGEDGNTIYF. The CDR3 nucleotides read TGTGCCAGCAGTTGGACAGGGGAGGATGGAAACACCATATATTTT. The rearrangement uses TRBV25-1 and TRBJ1-3; 9 nucleotides agree with TRBD1. Germline V gives CDR1 MGHDK, CDR2 SYGVNS. V was pared by 5 bases and J by 3 bases, with 5 bases of the junction left unmatched. The CDR3 loop spans 15 amino acids.

This clone has more than one count but fewer than ten. The identical CDR3 is also encoded by other nucleotide sequences in the sample. The V gene is TRBV5-1, the J gene TRBJ2-1; TRBD2 agrees at 10 bases. The germline CDR1 and CDR2 sequences are SGHRS and YFSETQ. Trimming cost V 4 bases and J 2 bases; bases outside gene matches: 3. CDR3 length: 15 residues. The CDR3 protein is CASSLTSGAYNEQFF. The DNA for the CDR3 is TGCGCCAGCAGCCTAACTAGCGGGGCCTACAATGAGCAGTTCTTC.

The CDR3 DNA reads TGTGCCAGTAGTCCGTCCGGGACAGTCTCCTACGAGCAGTACTTC. Translation: CASSPSGTVSYEQYF. The chain is built from TRBV19 and TRBJ2-7; 7 bases map to TRBD1. This CDR3 contains 15 residues. The J segment lost 0 bases and the V segment lost 5 bases, leaving 7 bases of the junction unmatched. Germline loops: CDR1 LNHDA, CDR2 SQIVND (reference sequence).

This clone has just a few counts. The rearrangement uses TRBV7-2 and TRBJ2-7; D call uncertain. This CDR3 has 13 residues. CDR1 is SGHTA and CDR2 is FQGNSA in the germline V gene. The ends were cut back, 5 bases at V and 3 bases at J, with 11 bases in the middle. In nucleotides, the CDR3 is TGTGCCAGCAGCGCCAGTTTTGGCTACGAGCAGTACTTC. Its translation is CASSASFGYEQYF.

The table lists this clone with a few counts. V is TRBV7-9 and J is TRBJ1-2, with D maybe TRBD1 (5 bases). This CDR3 contains 14 residues. Per germline, CDR1 SEHNR and CDR2 FQNEAQ (reference sequence). V lost 4 bases and J 4 bases, leaving 13 bases between the germline ends. The CDR3 coding sequence is TGTGCCAGCAGCTCGGGCCGGGGGTCCTATGGCTACACCTTC. Amino acids: CASSSGRGSYGYTF.

This clone has a handful of counts. The chain combines TRBV7-8 with TRBJ1-2; D unclear. The CDR3 is 13 residues long. V lost 0 bases and J 2 bases, leaving 4 bases between the germline ends. Germline V gives CDR1 SGHVS, CDR2 FQNEAQ. CDR3 DNA sequence: TGTGCCAGCAGCTTAGCTGGGAACTATGGCTACACCTTC. Its translation is CASSLAGNYGYTF.

This rearrangement joins TRBV7-2 to TRBJ2-7, with D uncertain. The germline V gene has CDR1 SGHTA and CDR2 FQGNSA. The V end lost 4 bases, the J end lost 0 bases, and 16 bases lay between the germline ends. This CDR3 is built from 16 residues. The CDR3 coding sequence is TGTGCCAGCAGCTCCTCCTTCATCCGCCGCTCCTACGAGCAGTACTTC. This sequence encodes CASSSSFIRRSYEQYF.

V usage is TRBV2 and J usage is TRBJ1-4; D remains ambiguous. Per germline, CDR1 SNHLY and CDR2 FYNNEI. V was pared by 8 bases and J by 0 bases, with 4 bases between. The CDR3 loop spans 12 amino acids. In nucleotides, the CDR3 is TGTGCCAGCCGAGCAACTAATGAAAAACTGTTTTTT. Its translation is CASRATNEKLFF.

This clone was seen more than once but under ten times. V usage is TRBV27 and J usage is TRBJ1-1, with D maybe TRBD1 (6 bases). V lost 5 bases and J lost 4, with 17 bases in between. CDR1 MNHEY and CDR2 SMNVEV come from the germline V gene (reference sequence). The CDR3 runs 15 residues. CDR3 residues: CASSPWTAMGTEAFF. CDR3 sequence (DNA): TGTGCCAGCAGTCCTTGGACAGCCATGGGCACTGAAGCTTTCTTT.

The table lists this clone with a few counts. V gene TRBV7-8 combines with J gene TRBJ2-1; D remains ambiguous. The CDR3 is 18 residues long. CDR1 is SGHVS, CDR2 FQNEAQ, per germline. The V end was cut by 2 bases, the J end by 3 bases, with 20 bases between. CDR3 protein: CASSLTPWAAQDYNEQFF. The CDR3 bases are TGTGCCAGCAGCTTAACGCCGTGGGCTGCTCAGGACTACAATGAGCAGTTCTTC.

The chain links TRBV30 to TRBJ2-6; D is perhaps TRBD1 or TRBD2 (5 bases each). The V end lost 2 bases, the J end lost 2 bases, and 19 bases lay between the germline ends. Germline CDR1 reads GTSNPN; CDR2 reads SVGIG (reference sequence). This CDR3 spans 18 amino acids. As DNA, the CDR3 is TGTGCCTGGAGTCCTTCCGGGACGTTTTTGCCTGGGGCCAACGTCCTGACTTTC. It yields the protein CAWSPSGTFLPGANVLTF.

This clone was seen only a few times. This chain uses TRBV6-6 with TRBJ2-1, with D possibly being TRBD1 or TRBD2 (6 bases each). This CDR3 comprises 12 residues. Trimming took off 9 bases at V and 7 bases at J, with 13 bases between the two ends. CDR1 and CDR2 (germline): MNHNY, SVGAGI (reference sequence). The DNA for the CDR3 is TGTGCCAGTTTCCAGGGGAGGAATGAGCAGTTCTTC. This encodes CASFQGRNEQFF.

In this sample, this clone turned up a few times. The chain uses TRBV18 and TRBJ2-1, with 9 nucleotides matching TRBD2. Per the germline V gene, CDR1 is KGHSH and CDR2 is LQKENI. With V trimmed by 2 bases and J by 9 bases, 8 bases remained unmatched. The CDR3 covers 15 residues. CDR3 in DNA: TGTGCCAGCTCACCAAAAGGGACTAGCAGGAGTGAGCAGTTCTTC. Translated, it gives CASSPKGTSRSEQFF.

The chain employs TRBV29-1 and TRBJ1-1; TRBD1 might be the D (6 bases). The CDR3 consists of 13 residues. Germline CDR1 and CDR2: SQVTM and ANQGSEA. V lost 7 bases, J lost 2 bases, and 14 bases lay in between. CDR3 bases: TGCAGCGCAAACGGACAGTTAAACACTGAAGCTTTCTTT. Its translation: CSANGQLNTEAFF.

In its sample, this clone was seen once. Other DNA sequences within the sample encode an identical CDR3. The gene calls are TRBV2 and TRBJ2-7; D uncertain. V was shortened by 1 base and J by 3 bases, with 1 base between the two germline ends. Germline V gene data show CDR1 as SNHLY and CDR2 as FYNNEI. The CDR3 length is 11 residues. The CDR3 DNA reads TGTGCCAGCAGTGAAGGCTACGAGCAGTACTTC. Translating it yields CASSEGYEQYF.

This chain connects TRBV4-3 to TRBJ2-1; the D call may be TRBD1 or TRBD2 (6 bases each). Germline V gives CDR1 LGHNA, CDR2 YSLEER. The CDR3 extends over 19 amino acids. Trimming removed 0 bases at V and 0 bases at J, with 18 bases between. CDR3 in amino acids: CASSQDWAGQYPSYNEQFF. In DNA, the CDR3 is TGCGCCAGCAGCCAAGATTGGGCGGGACAATACCCCTCCTACAATGAGCAGTTCTTC.

The CDR3 DNA reads as TGTGCCAGCAGCCAGGACGGCTACGAGCAGTACTTC. Protein: CASSQDGYEQYF. This rearrangement joins TRBV5-6 to TRBJ2-7; no clear D gene. Trimming left V 4 bases short and J 3 bases short, with 8 bases between. This CDR3 contains 12 residues. Germline V gives CDR1 SGHDT, CDR2 YYEEEE.

This clone has more than one count but fewer than ten. The chain uses TRBV9 and TRBJ2-7; 8 nucleotides agree with TRBD1. The CDR3 extends over 15 amino acids. V lost 4 bases and J lost 3; bases outside the gene matches: 9. The V gene's germline CDR1 is SGDLS and CDR2 YYNGEE. This chain's CDR3 is CASSPHTQGGYEQYF. The CDR3 coding sequence is TGTGCCAGCAGCCCCCACACACAGGGGGGCTACGAGCAGTACTTC.

The chain uses TRBV18 and TRBJ2-2; D is uncertain. This CDR3 contains 16 residues. The V gene's germline CDR1 is KGHSH and CDR2 LQKENI. Trimming took off 1 base at V and 2 bases at J, with 11 bases between the two ends. The CDR3 region has the DNA TGTGCCAGCTCACCACGAGTACCACTCAACACCGGGGAGCTGTTTTTT. This encodes CASSPRVPLNTGELFF.

The rearrangement joins TRBV18 to TRBJ2-5, with no clear D. V lost 2 bases to trimming and J lost 5 bases, with 18 bases between them. CDR3 length: 16 residues. CDR1 is KGHSH, CDR2 LQKENI, per germline. The CDR3 is CASSPLGRAVRETQYF. Here the CDR3 DNA reads TGTGCCAGCTCACCATTAGGCCGTGCAGTGCGGGAGACCCAGTACTTC.

This clone was observed a handful of times. The V and J genes are TRBV7-8 and TRBJ1-5; possible D gene TRBD1, 5 bases. Trimming took 11 bases from V and 6 from J, leaving 17 bases between them. CDR1 is SGHVS, CDR2 FQNEAQ, per germline. The CDR3 consists of 13 residues. CDR3 region: CAAGALGGQPQHF. In DNA, the CDR3 is TGTGCCGCCGGGGCGTTGGGGGGTCAGCCCCAGCATTTT.

This chain joins TRBV7-2 and TRBJ2-3; D not certain. There are 13 residues in the CDR3. With 2 bases removed from V and 4 bases from J, the gap between germline ends came to 7 bases. Germline V gene data show CDR1 as SGHTA and CDR2 as FQGNSA. The CDR3 DNA reads TGTGCCAGCAGCTTACAGGTCGCAGATACGCAGTATTTT. Translating gives CASSLQVADTQYF.

This chain connects TRBV6-5 to TRBJ1-4; perhaps TRBD1 as D (6 bases). This CDR3 comprises 14 residues. Deletions cut 5 bases from V and 5 bases from J, with 12 bases between. Germline CDR1 is MNHEY and CDR2 is SVGAGI. CDR3 nucleotides: TGTGCCAGCAGTAAGACAGGCCTAAATGAAAAACTGTTTTTT. Amino acids: CASSKTGLNEKLFF.

This clone has only a few counts. The chain recombines TRBV7-9 with TRBJ1-2; D not resolved. Per germline, CDR1 SEHNR and CDR2 FQNEAQ (reference sequence). The CDR3 loop spans 13 amino acids. The V and J ends lost 3 bases and 4 bases respectively, with 9 bases between them. The CDR3 region has the DNA TGTGCCAGCAGCTTGCCACCAGCCTATGGCTACACCTTC. It translates to CASSLPPAYGYTF.

This clone has more than one count but fewer than ten. V is TRBV14 and J is TRBJ1-2; D is undetermined. The CDR3 totals 13 residues. Trimming cost V 2 bases and J 2 bases, with 6 bases left between them. CDR1 is SGHDN and CDR2 is FVKESK in the germline V gene. The CDR3 DNA sequence: TGTGCCAGCAGCCAAACACGAAACTATGGCTACACCTTC. Residues: CASSQTRNYGYTF.

This clone has just a few counts. The chain has TRBV6-6 and TRBJ2-7, with 7 bases identical to TRBD1. J was trimmed by 4 bases and V by 5 bases; bases with no gene match: 5. Germline CDR1 is MNHNY and CDR2 is SVGAGI (reference sequence). The CDR3 has 13 amino acids. The CDR3 protein is CASSTGTVYEQYF. DNA of the CDR3: TGTGCCAGCAGTACAGGGACAGTTTACGAGCAGTACTTC.